The 21 T cell receptor beta chains reported below all come from one sample, sequenced in a study of Graves' ophthalmopathy and Graves' hyperthyroidism (dated by TCRdb to 2016 to 2019). Sequencing used an Illumina HiSeq 2000. For repertoire sequencing, TCR beta CDR3 regions were amplified from RNA transcripts. HTBI primers and the Qiagen OneStep RT-PCR kit were used in a first-round RT-PCR, which was followed by a second-round multiplex PCR, size selection and purification. The raw public data were reprocessed by TCRdb itself: fastp quality trimming at Q25, MiXCR clonotype calling, in-frame beta chains only. Here each entry gathers all rows of one CDR3 protein and keeps the most common genes and DNA. This sample comprises 300,000 to 450,000 distinct CDR3 sequences, 17% of them detected only once. The ten largest clones represent 2% to 3% of the sample. The specimen sequenced was peripheral blood. Receptor source: an adult woman with stable Graves' hyperthyroidism.

This clonotype was observed at least ten times. This sequence joins TRBV7-6 and TRBJ1-5; tentatively, D is TRBD1 (5 bases). Trimming stripped 0 bases from V and 3 bases from J, with 9 bases between. The CDR3 length is 15 residues. Germline CDR1 SGHVS, CDR2 FNYEAQ. The CDR3 bases are TGTGCCAGCAGCTTAGCGGCCGGGGCCAATCAGCCCCAGCATTTT. This encodes CASSLAAGANQPQHF.

The table lists this clonotype with many counts. J is TRBJ2-2 and V is TRBV20-1; 7 bases agree with TRBD2. CDR1 DFQATT and CDR2 SNEGSKA come from the germline V gene (reference sequence). V trimming: 3 bases; J trimming: 0 bases; junction bases outside the gene matches: 4. The CDR3 consists of 15 residues. The CDR3 region has the DNA TGCAGTGCTAGTCGTCTAGCGGCGAACACCGGGGAGCTGTTTTTT. This translates into CSASRLAANTGELFF.

V is TRBV9 and J is TRBJ2-3, with D unclear. Trimming shortened V by 0 bases and J by 9 bases, and 11 bases separated the two germline ends. This CDR3 comprises 13 residues. CDR1 and CDR2 from the germline V gene are SGDLS and YYNGEE. Here the CDR3 reads CASSVVSPGTQYF. The CDR3 DNA is TGTGCCAGCAGCGTAGTATCCCCAGGCACGCAGTATTTT.

This clonotype has just a few counts. The rearrangement joins TRBV6-2 or TRBV6-3 to TRBJ2-2, with TRBD2 matching 8 bases. Germline V lookup: CDR1 MNHEY, CDR2 SVGEGT. V lost 10 bases to trimming and J lost 6 bases; unmatched junction nucleotides: 7. There are 13 residues in the CDR3. In DNA form, the CDR3 reads TGTGCCACCGGGACTAGTGTCGCCGGGGAGCTGTTTTTT. This gives the protein CATGTSVAGELFF.

There are many counts of this clonotype. The chain has TRBV11-2 and TRBJ2-7, with D perhaps being TRBD1 or TRBD2 (6 bases each). V lost 1 base, J lost 13 bases, and 20 bases lay in between. This CDR3 is built from 14 residues. CDR1 is SGHAT and CDR2 is FQNNGV in the germline V gene. The CDR3 loop is CASSLGLRGGTRYF. In DNA, the CDR3 is TGTGCCAGCAGCTTAGGTCTGCGGGGCGGGACACGTTACTTC.

This clonotype was detected ten times or more. At one end, the junction sequence differs from germline, possibly due to a read error. The rearrangement uses TRBV29-1 and TRBJ2-4, with D uncertain. Germline CDR1 and CDR2: SQVTM and ANQGSEA. The CDR3 has 13 amino acids. The CDR3 region is CSVEEGQRNIKYF. The CDR3 DNA sequence: TGCAGCGTTGAAGAGGGCCAAAGGAACATTAAGTACTTC. The full variable domain, rest sourced from reference TRBV29-1 and TRBJ2-4, is SAVISQKPSRDICQRGTSLTIQCQVDSQVTMMFWYRQQPGQSLTLIATANQGSEATYESGFVIDKFPISRPNLTFSTLTVSNMSPEDSSIYLCSVEEGQRNIKYFGAGTRLSVL.

The chain is built from TRBV5-1 and TRBJ2-5; D might be TRBD2 (6 bases). Germline-derived CDR1 and CDR2 are SGHRS and YFSETQ. The CDR3 has 13 amino acids. The ends were cut back, 5 bases at V and 1 base at J, with 9 bases in the middle. The CDR3 DNA sequence: TGCGCCAGCAGGAGGGACTCCCAAGAGACCCAGTACTTC. Amino acid sequence: CASRRDSQETQYF.

This clonotype was seen a handful of times. An end of the junction differs from the germline gene, which may be a read error. The CDR3 DNA sequence: TGTGCCAGCAGCCCCGGACAGGGGGCCTTCTCTGGAAACACCGTATATTTT. Protein: CASSPGQGAFSGNTVYF. The rearrangement uses TRBV7-6 and TRBJ1-3, with 11 bases matching TRBD1. The CDR3 has 17 residues. The germline gives CDR1 SGHVS, CDR2 FNYEAQ.

The rearrangement uses TRBV20-1 and TRBJ2-2, with D maybe TRBD2 (6 bases). This CDR3 is 15 amino acids long. Looked up from germline, CDR1 is DFQATT and CDR2 is SNEGSKA (reference sequence). Trimming cost V 1 base and J 7 bases, with 16 bases left between them. The CDR3 coding sequence is TGCAGTGCTAGAGTAGGAGGGGCACCTCTCGGGGAGCTGTTTTTT. This gives the protein CSARVGGAPLGELFF.

This clonotype was detected many times. The chain joins TRBV27 to TRBJ2-7; possible D gene TRBD2, 6 bases. Trimming pared 6 bases from V and 4 bases from J, leaving 19 bases between. CDR1 and CDR2 from the germline V gene are MNHEY and SMNVEV (reference sequence). This CDR3 has 15 residues. The CDR3 DNA follows: TGTGCCAGCAGCCCAAGGGGACTCCCAGGATACGAGCAGTACTTC. Translated: CASSPRGLPGYEQYF.

This clonotype was detected many times. The DNA of the CDR3 is TGTGCCACCAGCAGATTCCCCCCGGGTGGCAGCCCTAACTATGGCTACACCTTC. Translated: CATSRFPPGGSPNYGYTF. The V call is TRBV15, the J call TRBJ1-2; D unclear. The germline V gene encodes CDR1 LNHNV and CDR2 YYDKDF (reference sequence). V lost 2 bases, J lost 0 bases, and 19 bases lay in between. The CDR3 is made up of 18 amino acids.

This clonotype was seen at least ten times. This chain connects TRBV27 to TRBJ1-2; 8 bases align to TRBD1. V gave up 4 bases and J gave up 0 bases; unmatched junction bases: 7. The germline gives CDR1 MNHEY, CDR2 SMNVEV (reference sequence). The CDR3 runs to 16 residues. The CDR3 is CASSSRDRLANYGYTF. The CDR3 DNA reads TGTGCCAGCAGTTCCCGGGACAGGCTTGCTAACTATGGCTACACCTTC.

The sample holds many counts of this clonotype. The chain combines TRBV12-5 with TRBJ1-1; no clear D gene. The CDR3 has 13 amino acids. V lost 6 bases to trimming and J lost 0 bases, with 8 bases between them. Looked up from germline, CDR1 is LGHNT and CDR2 is FRNRAP. The chain's CDR3 is CASGMTVNTEAFF. The CDR3 coding sequence is TGTGCTAGTGGAATGACCGTGAACACTGAAGCTTTCTTT.

This clonotype was detected many times. V and J are TRBV28 and TRBJ2-7; no firm D call. With 5 bases removed from V and 0 bases from J, the gap between germline ends came to 14 bases. The length of the CDR3 is 15 residues. Germline CDR1 MDHEN, CDR2 SYDVKM. DNA of the CDR3: TGTGCCAGCAGTCAATCGGCTTATAGCTCCTACGAGCAGTACTTC. Residues: CASSQSAYSSYEQYF.

This clonotype was counted between two and nine times. Given a much more abundant clone one base away, this may be a read error. The V gene is TRBV7-2, the J gene TRBJ1-1, with a weak D call TRBD1 (5 bases). The CDR3 is made up of 13 amino acids. Germline V gene data show CDR1 as SGHTA and CDR2 as FQGNSA. CDR3 amino acids: CASSPGPRTEASF. In DNA form, the CDR3 reads TGTGCCAGCAGCCCGGGGCCCCGCACTGAAGCTTCCTTT.

Turning to this clonotype: Given the absence of the conserved phenylalanine or tryptophan at the CDR3 end, a read error is likely. In DNA, the CDR3 is TGTGCCAGCAGCTTAGAGGGCGTCGGCACTGAAGCTTTCTCT. This encodes CASSLEGVGTEAFS. V usage is TRBV11-2 and J usage is TRBJ1-1; D remains ambiguous. Germline V gene sequence: CDR1 SGHAT, CDR2 FQNNGV. The V end lost 0 bases, the J end lost 4 bases, and 9 bases lay between the germline ends. The CDR3 consists of 14 residues.

On this clonotype itself: A much bigger clone sits one base away, suggesting this may be a read error. No DNA is shown, since the ends of the CDR3 on it are uncertain; the CDR3 is the one TCRdb lists. The chain uses TRBV7-2 and TRBJ2-2; the table assigns TRBD1, which was not confirmed against the DNA. 15 amino acids form the CDR3, both terminal residues included. In germline, CDR1 is SGHTA, CDR2 FQGNSA. CDR3 residues: CASSVGQGTFGELCF.

This clonotype was counted at least ten times. This sequence joins TRBV12-3 or TRBV12-4 and TRBJ1-2; TRBD1 agrees at 7 bases. The CDR3 loop spans 15 amino acids. Losses at the gene ends were 5 bases for V and 4 bases for J; bases not matched to a gene: 10. CDR3 protein: CASSLRTGYSYGYTF. In DNA form, the CDR3 reads TGTGCCAGCAGTCTCCGGACAGGTTATAGCTATGGCTACACCTTC.

This clonotype was seen ten or more times. V and J are TRBV20-1 and TRBJ2-7; no reliable D call. Germline loops: CDR1 DFQATT, CDR2 SNEGSKA (reference sequence). This CDR3 spans 14 amino acids. The V end was cut by 0 bases, the J end by 2 bases, with 11 bases between. The CDR3 sequence is CSAREVARAYEQYF. The CDR3 nucleotides are TGCAGTGCTAGAGAAGTAGCTCGCGCCTACGAGCAGTACTTC.

Worth noting for this clonotype: Since no conserved phenylalanine or tryptophan closes the CDR3, a read error is the likely cause. The DNA is omitted, as the CDR3 cannot be located on it reliably, and the CDR3 follows TCRdb's listing. The chain carries TRBV10-3 and TRBJ1-5. 12 amino acids form the CDR3, both terminal residues included. Germline assignment: CDR1 ENHRY and CDR2 SYGVKD. The CDR3 region is CAISEVGQPQRV.

This clonotype occurred many times. The chain uses TRBV6-5 and TRBJ2-2; TRBD2 matches at 7 bases. The CDR3 is made up of 16 amino acids. V was pared by 1 base and J by 4 bases, with 6 bases of the junction left unmatched. Germline CDR1 is MNHEY and CDR2 is SVGAGI. CDR3 coding DNA: TGTGCCAGCAGTTACTTGTCTAGCGGATCCACCGGGGAGCTGTTTTTT. Amino acid sequence: CASSYLSSGSTGELFF.